This TCR beta chain is from a study of T cells in Graves' hyperthyroidism and ophthalmopathy. V gave up 4 bases and J gave up 0 bases, with 10 bases separating them. This CDR3 has 15 residues. Looked up from germline, CDR1 is MGHRA and CDR2 is YSYEKL. The study, taken as a whole, reports: From stable hyperthyroidism, ophthalmopathy was set apart by a 13 V-J model.

The TCR beta CDR3 regions underwent amplification using RNA transcripts as the source. A first-round RT-PCR of the TCR CDR3 used the HTBI primer set. One entry per CDR3 protein, called by TCRdb with MiXCR from the multiplex PCR reads. The sample gives about 400,000 distinct CDR3 sequences, around 14% of which show up once; roughly an eighth is in the top ten. This clonotype was counted a few times. Its specificity is unknown. The sequencing input was blood. The rearrangement links TRBV4-1 to TRBJ1-5; D perhaps matches TRBD1 (6 bases). The source of this sequence is a woman between 18 and 30 years old with Graves' hyperthyroidism. CDR3 residues: CASSPDRNSNQPQHF. The CDR3 DNA sequence: TGCGCCAGCAGCCCAGACAGGAATAGCAATCAGCCCCAGCATTTT.